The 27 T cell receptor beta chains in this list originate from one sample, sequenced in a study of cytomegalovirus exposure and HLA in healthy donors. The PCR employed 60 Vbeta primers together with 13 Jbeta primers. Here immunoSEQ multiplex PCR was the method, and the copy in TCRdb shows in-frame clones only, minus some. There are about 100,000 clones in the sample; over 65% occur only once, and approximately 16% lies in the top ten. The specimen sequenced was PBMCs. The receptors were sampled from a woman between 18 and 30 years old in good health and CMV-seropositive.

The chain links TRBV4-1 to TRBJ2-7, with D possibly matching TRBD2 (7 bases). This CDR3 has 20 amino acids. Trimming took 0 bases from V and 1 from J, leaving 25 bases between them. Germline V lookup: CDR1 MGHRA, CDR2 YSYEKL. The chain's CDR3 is CASSQDQISGGGSRSYEQYF. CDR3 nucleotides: TGCGCCAGCAGCCAAGACCAAATTTCCGGGGGCGGGAGTAGGTCCTACGAGCAGTACTTC.

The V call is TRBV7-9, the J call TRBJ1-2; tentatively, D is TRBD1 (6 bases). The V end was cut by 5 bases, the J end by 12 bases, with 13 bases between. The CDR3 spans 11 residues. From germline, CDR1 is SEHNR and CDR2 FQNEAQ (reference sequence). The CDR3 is CASSRQGNDTF. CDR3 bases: TGTGCCAGCAGCCGGCAGGGGAACGACACCTTC.

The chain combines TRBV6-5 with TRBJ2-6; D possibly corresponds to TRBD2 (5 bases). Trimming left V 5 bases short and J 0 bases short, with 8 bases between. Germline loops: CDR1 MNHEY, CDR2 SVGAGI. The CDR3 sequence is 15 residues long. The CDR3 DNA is TGTGCCAGCAGTGCTCGGGGCTCTGGGGCCAACGTCCTGACTTTC. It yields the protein CASSARGSGANVLTF.

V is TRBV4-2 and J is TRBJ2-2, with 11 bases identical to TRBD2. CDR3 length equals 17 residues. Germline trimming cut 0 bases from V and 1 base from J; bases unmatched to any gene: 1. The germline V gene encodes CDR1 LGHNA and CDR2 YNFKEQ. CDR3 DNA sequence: TGTGCCAGCAGCCAAGAGGGACTAGCGGTGAACACCGGGGAGCTGTTTTTT. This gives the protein CASSQEGLAVNTGELFF.

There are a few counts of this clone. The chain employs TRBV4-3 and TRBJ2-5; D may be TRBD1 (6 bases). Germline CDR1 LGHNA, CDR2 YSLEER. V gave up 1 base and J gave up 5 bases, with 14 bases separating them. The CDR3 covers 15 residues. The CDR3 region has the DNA TGCGCCAGCAGCCAAGTCGGCAGGGGTGGGGAGACCCAGTACTTC. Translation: CASSQVGRGGETQYF.

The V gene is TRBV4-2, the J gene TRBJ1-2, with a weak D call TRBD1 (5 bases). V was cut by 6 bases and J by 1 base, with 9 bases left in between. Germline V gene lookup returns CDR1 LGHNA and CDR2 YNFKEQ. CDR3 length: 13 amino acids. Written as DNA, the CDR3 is TGTGCCAGCAGTTCTAGGGGTAACTATGGCTACACCTTC. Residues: CASSSRGNYGYTF.

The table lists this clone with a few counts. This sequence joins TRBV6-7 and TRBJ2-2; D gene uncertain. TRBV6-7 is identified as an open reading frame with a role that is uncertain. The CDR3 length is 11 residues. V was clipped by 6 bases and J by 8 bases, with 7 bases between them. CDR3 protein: CASSSRGELFF. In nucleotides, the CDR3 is TGTGCCAGCAGCTCCAGGGGGGAGCTGTTTTTT.

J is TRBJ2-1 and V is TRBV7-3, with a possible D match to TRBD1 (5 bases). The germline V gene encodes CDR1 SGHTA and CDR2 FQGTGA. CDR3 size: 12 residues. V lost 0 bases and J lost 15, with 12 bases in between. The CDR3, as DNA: TGTGCCAGCAGCTTAACATCGGACAAGTGGTTCTTC. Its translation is CASSLTSDKWFF.

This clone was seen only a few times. The DNA for the CDR3 is TGTGCCAGCAGCCAAGAAACGGGAGGGCCAGATACGCAGTATTTT. Amino acids: CASSQETGGPDTQYF. The J gene is TRBJ2-3, the V gene TRBV4-2; the match to TRBD2 covers 8 bases. V gave up 0 bases and J gave up 4 bases; unmatched junction bases: 3. Germline V gives CDR1 LGHNA, CDR2 YNFKEQ. This CDR3 is 15 amino acids long.

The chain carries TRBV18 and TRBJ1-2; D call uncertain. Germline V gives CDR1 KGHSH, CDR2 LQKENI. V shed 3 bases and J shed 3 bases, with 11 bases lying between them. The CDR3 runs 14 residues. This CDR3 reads CASSPASQDYGYTF. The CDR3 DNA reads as TGTGCCAGCTCACCGGCCAGCCAGGACTATGGCTACACCTTC.

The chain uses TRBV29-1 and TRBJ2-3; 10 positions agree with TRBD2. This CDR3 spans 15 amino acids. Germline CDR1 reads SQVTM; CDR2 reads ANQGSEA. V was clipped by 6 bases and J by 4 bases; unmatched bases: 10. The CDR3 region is CSVMTERGGPDTQYF. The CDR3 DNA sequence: TGCAGCGTGATGACCGAGCGGGGGGGCCCAGATACGCAGTATTTT.

The chain's CDR3 is CASSPSTGAGQPQHF. The DNA of the CDR3 is TGTGCCAGCAGTCCATCGACAGGGGCGGGTCAGCCCCAGCATTTT. This sequence joins TRBV28 and TRBJ1-5; TRBD1 agrees at 8 bases. V lost 5 bases, J lost 6 bases, and 9 bases stayed unmatched. Germline V gene data show CDR1 as MDHEN and CDR2 as SYDVKM. The CDR3 covers 15 residues. The full variable domain, its missing parts supplied by reference TRBV28 and TRBJ1-5, is DVKVTQSSRYLVKRTGEKVFLECVQDMDHENMFWYRQDPGLGLRLIYFSYDVKMKEKGDIPEGYSVSREKKERFSLILESASTNQTSMYLCASSPSTGAGQPQHFGDGTRLSIL.

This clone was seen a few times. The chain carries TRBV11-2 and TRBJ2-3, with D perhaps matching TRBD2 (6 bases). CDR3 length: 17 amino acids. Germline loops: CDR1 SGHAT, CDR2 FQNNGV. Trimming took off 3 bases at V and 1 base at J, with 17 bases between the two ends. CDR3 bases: TGTGCCAGCAGCTTTAGAGGGAGGAGGGGTGGCACAGATACGCAGTATTTT. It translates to CASSFRGRRGGTDTQYF.

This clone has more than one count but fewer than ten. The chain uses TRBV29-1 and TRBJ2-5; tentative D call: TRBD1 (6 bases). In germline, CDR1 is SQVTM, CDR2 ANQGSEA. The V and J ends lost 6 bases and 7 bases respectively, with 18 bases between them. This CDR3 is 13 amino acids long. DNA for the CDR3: TGCAGCGTCGCACAGGGCCCCCCGGGGACCCAGTACTTC. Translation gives CSVAQGPPGTQYF.

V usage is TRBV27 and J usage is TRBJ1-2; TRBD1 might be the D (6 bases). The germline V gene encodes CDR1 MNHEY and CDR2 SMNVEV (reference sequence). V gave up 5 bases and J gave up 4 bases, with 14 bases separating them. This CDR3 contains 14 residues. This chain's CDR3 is CASSRKGGSYGYTF. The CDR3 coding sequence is TGTGCCAGCAGTAGGAAAGGGGGAAGCTATGGCTACACCTTC.

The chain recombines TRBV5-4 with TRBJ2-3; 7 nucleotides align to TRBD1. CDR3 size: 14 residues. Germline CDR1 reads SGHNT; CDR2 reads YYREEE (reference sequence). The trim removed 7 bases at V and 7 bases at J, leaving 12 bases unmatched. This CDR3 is CASRDRAGVYTQYF. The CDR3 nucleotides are TGTGCCAGCCGTGACAGGGCAGGGGTTTATACGCAGTATTTT.

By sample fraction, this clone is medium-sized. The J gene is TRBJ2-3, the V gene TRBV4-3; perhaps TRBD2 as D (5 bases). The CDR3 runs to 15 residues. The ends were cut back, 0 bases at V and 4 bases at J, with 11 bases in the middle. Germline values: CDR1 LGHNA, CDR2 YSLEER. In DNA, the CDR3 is TGCGCCAGCAGCCAAGATCGTCTAGCAGCAGATACGCAGTATTTT. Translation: CASSQDRLAADTQYF.

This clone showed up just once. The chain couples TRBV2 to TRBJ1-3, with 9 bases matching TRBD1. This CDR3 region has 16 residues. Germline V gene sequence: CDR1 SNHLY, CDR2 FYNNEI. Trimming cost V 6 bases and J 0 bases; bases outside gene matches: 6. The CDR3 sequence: CASRDRGMSSGNTIYF. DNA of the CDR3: TGTGCCAGCAGGGACAGGGGCATGAGCTCTGGAAACACCATATATTTT.

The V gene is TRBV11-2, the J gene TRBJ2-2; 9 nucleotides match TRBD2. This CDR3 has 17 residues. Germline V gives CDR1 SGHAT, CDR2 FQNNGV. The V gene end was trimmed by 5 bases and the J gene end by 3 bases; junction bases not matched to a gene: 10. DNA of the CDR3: TGTGCCAGCAGCCGAGTTAGCGGGGGCATCCACACCGGGGAGCTGTTTTTT. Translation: CASSRVSGGIHTGELFF.

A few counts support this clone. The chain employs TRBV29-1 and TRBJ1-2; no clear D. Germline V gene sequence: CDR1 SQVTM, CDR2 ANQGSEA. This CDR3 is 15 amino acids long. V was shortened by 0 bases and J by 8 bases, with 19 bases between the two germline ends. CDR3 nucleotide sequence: TGCAGCGTTGAAGATATGCAGGATGGCGCGGGCGGCTACACCTTC. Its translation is CSVEDMQDGAGGYTF.

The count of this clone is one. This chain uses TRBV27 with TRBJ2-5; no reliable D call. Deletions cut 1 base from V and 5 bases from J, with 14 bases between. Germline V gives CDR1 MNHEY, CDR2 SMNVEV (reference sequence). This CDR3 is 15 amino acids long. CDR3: CASSLLAAAHETQYF. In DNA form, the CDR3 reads TGTGCCAGCAGTTTATTAGCCGCCGCCCACGAGACCCAGTACTTC.

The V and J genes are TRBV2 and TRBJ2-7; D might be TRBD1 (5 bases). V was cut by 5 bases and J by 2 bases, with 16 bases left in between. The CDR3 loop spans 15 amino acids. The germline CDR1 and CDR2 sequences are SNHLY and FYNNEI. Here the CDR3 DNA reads TGTGCCAGCAGTTGGGTCAGGGCACTCGCCTACGAGCAGTACTTC. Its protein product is CASSWVRALAYEQYF. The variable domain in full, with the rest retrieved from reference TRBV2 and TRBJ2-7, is EPEVTQTPSHQVTQMGQEVILRCVPISNHLYFYWYRQILGQKVEFLVSFYNNEISEKSEIFDDQFSVERPDGSNFTLKIRSTKLEDSAMYFCASSWVRALAYEQYFGPGTRLTVT.

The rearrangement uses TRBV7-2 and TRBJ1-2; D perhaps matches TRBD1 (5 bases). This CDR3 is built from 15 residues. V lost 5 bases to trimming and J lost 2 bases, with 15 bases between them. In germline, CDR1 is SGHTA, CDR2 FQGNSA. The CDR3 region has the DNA TGTGCCAGCAGCCGGGCGTGGGGCCTCAACTATGGCTACACCTTC. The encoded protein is CASSRAWGLNYGYTF.

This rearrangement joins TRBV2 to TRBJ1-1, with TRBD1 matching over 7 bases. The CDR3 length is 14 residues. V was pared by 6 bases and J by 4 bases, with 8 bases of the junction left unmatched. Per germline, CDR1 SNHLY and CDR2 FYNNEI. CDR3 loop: CASSGPSGGTEAFF. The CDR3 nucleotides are TGTGCCAGCAGCGGACCCTCAGGGGGCACTGAAGCTTTCTTT.

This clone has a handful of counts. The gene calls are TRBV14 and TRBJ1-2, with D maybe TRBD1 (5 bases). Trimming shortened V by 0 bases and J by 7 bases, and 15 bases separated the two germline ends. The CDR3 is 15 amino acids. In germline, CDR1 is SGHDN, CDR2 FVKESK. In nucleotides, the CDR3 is TGTGCCAGCAGCCAAGATCCCCAGGGAAGGATTGGCTACACCTTC. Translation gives CASSQDPQGRIGYTF. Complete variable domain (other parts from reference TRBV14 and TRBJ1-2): EAGVTQFPSHSVIEKGQTVTLRCDPISGHDNLYWYRRVMGKEIKFLLHFVKESKQDESGMPNNRFLAERTGGTYSTLKVQPAELEDSGVYFCASSQDPQGRIGYTFGSGTRLTVV.

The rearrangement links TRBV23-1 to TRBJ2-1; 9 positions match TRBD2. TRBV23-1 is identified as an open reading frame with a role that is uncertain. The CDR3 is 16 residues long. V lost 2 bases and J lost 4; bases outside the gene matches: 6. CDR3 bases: TGCGCCAGCAGTCAAGGCGGGGGGGCTCTGTACAATGAGCAGTTCTTC. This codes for CASSQGGGALYNEQFF.

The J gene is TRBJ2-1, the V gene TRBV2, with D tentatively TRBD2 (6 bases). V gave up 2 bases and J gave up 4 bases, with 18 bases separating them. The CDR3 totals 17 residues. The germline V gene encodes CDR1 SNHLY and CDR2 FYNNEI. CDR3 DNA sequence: TGTGCCAGCAGTGAAAGGGAAGGGACTGTTAGTTACAATGAGCAGTTCTTC. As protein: CASSEREGTVSYNEQFF. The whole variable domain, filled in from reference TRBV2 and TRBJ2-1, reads EPEVTQTPSHQVTQMGQEVILRCVPISNHLYFYWYRQILGQKVEFLVSFYNNEISEKSEIFDDQFSVERPDGSNFTLKIRSTKLEDSAMYFCASSEREGTVSYNEQFFGPGTRLTVL.